Below, 31 T cell receptor beta chains from the same sample are listed, as sequenced in a study of CD8 T cells in Susac syndrome. An amount of RNA that ranged from roughly 0.5 to 1 ug was reverse transcribed with random hexamers. TCRdb fed the immunoSEQ multiplex PCR reads into MiXCR, producing one record per CDR3 protein. The data show about 120,000 distinct CDR3 sequences, around 94% seen once. The sequenced sample was CD8+ T cells from PBMCs. All receptors derive from a human donor with Susac syndrome.

The chain links TRBV3-1 to TRBJ1-1; 8 bases match TRBD1. The CDR3 consists of 15 residues. From germline, CDR1 is LGHDT and CDR2 YNNKEL (reference sequence). J gave up 1 base and V 3 bases, and 4 bases lay outside the gene matches. In DNA form, the CDR3 reads TGTGCCAGCAGCCACCTGACAGGGGCGAACACTGAAGCTTTCTTT. Protein sequence: CASSHLTGANTEAFF.

The rearrangement joins TRBV2 to TRBJ2-5; the D is unclear. Germline CDR1 and CDR2: SNHLY and FYNNEI. The CDR3 runs to 15 residues. Trimming shortened V by 5 bases and J by 0 bases, and 13 bases separated the two germline ends. The CDR3 bases are TGTGCCAGCAGTAAGGACCCATTTGACCAAGAGACCCAGTACTTC. The encoded protein is CASSKDPFDQETQYF.

The chain joins TRBV12-3 or TRBV12-4 to TRBJ1-2; TRBD1 is a possible D gene (5 bases). The V end was cut by 6 bases, the J end by 4 bases, with 15 bases between. This CDR3 spans 14 amino acids. Here the CDR3 DNA reads TGTGCCAGCAGCCCCACAACAGGTCTCTATGGCTACACCTTC. Its translation: CASSPTTGLYGYTF.

The chain couples TRBV29-1 to TRBJ2-1; 7 positions agree with TRBD2. The junction had 7 bases not matched to a gene; V was cut back by 4 bases and J by 1 base. The germline V gene has CDR1 SQVTM and CDR2 ANQGSEA. This CDR3 contains 15 residues. The CDR3 here is CSVGAGEGSYNEQFF. CDR3 bases: TGCAGCGTTGGGGCGGGGGAGGGATCCTACAATGAGCAGTTCTTC.

This chain links TRBV11-2 with TRBJ2-7; possibly TRBD1 for D (6 bases). With 1 base removed from V and 5 bases from J, the gap between germline ends came to 21 bases. The CDR3 is made up of 17 amino acids. CDR1 is SGHAT, CDR2 FQNNGV, per germline. This CDR3 reads CASSLALPRGVRNEQYF. CDR3 coding DNA: TGTGCCAGCAGCTTAGCCCTTCCCAGGGGAGTAAGAAACGAGCAGTACTTC.

This chain joins TRBV21-1 and TRBJ2-1; the table's D call, TRBD1, has no DNA check behind it. TRBV21-1 represents a pseudogene. The CDR3 consists of 15 residues. The CDR3 is CASSQGTGVRNEQFF. CDR3 nucleotide sequence: TGTGCCAGCTCCCAGGGGACAGGGGTACGCAATGAGCAGTTCTTC.

CDR3 residues: CASSPGQGWTEAFF. In nucleotides, the CDR3 is TGTGCCAGCAGTCCCGGACAGGGATGGACTGAAGCTTTCTTT. The chain uses TRBV6-5 and TRBJ1-1; 8 bases are a match to TRBD1. This CDR3 is 14 amino acids long. The germline gives CDR1 MNHEY, CDR2 SVGAGI. The V segment lost 5 bases and the J segment 5 bases; nucleotides outside the gene matches: 7.

J is TRBJ2-2 and V is TRBV20-1; no clear D gene. The CDR3 is 14 amino acids. Trimming took off 6 bases at V and 1 base at J, with 12 bases between the two ends. Per germline, CDR1 DFQATT and CDR2 SNEGSKA (reference sequence). Here the CDR3 reads CSAPDLGNTGELFF. The CDR3 bases are TGCAGTGCCCCGGACCTGGGGAACACCGGGGAGCTGTTTTTT.

This sequence joins TRBV27 and TRBJ1-1, with TRBD1 identical over 7 bases. The CDR3 has 13 residues. V lost 6 bases to trimming and J lost 11 bases; unmatched junction nucleotides: 12. From germline, CDR1 is MNHEY and CDR2 SMNVEV (reference sequence). The CDR3 region has the DNA TGTGCCAGCAGCCTCCTTCAGGGGGATGGTGCTTTCTTT. Translating it yields CASSLLQGDGAFF.

V gene TRBV4-2 combines with J gene TRBJ2-2, with D tentatively TRBD1 or TRBD2 (6 bases each). CDR1 and CDR2 from the germline V gene are LGHNA and YNFKEQ. V was pared by 2 bases and J by 4 bases, with 11 bases between. The CDR3 runs 15 residues. In DNA, the CDR3 is TGTGCCAGCAGCCAACCGGGGGCAGGCACCGGGGAGCTGTTTTTT. Amino acid sequence: CASSQPGAGTGELFF.

The chain employs TRBV27 and TRBJ2-5; D gene ambiguous. Germline-derived CDR1 and CDR2 are MNHEY and SMNVEV (reference sequence). This CDR3 is built from 11 residues. Trimming removed 7 bases from V and 4 bases from J, with 7 bases in between. The CDR3 spells CASMGRETQYF. Here the CDR3 DNA reads TGTGCCAGCATGGGAAGAGAGACCCAGTACTTC.

This clonotype has a single count. V and J are TRBV7-8 and TRBJ2-5, with TRBD1 identical over 8 bases. The germline CDR1 and CDR2 sequences are SGHVS and FQNEAQ. V shed 6 bases and J 2 bases; nucleotides not matched to a gene: 8. The CDR3 contains 15 residues. The CDR3, as DNA: TGTGCCAGCAGTCTTGAACAGGGGGTTCAAGAGACCCAGTACTTC. Translation gives CASSLEQGVQETQYF.

The chain employs TRBV6-2 or TRBV6-3 and TRBJ2-7; D is undetermined. Germline-derived CDR1 and CDR2 are MNHEY and SVGEGT. Trimming pared 6 bases from V and 0 bases from J, leaving 3 bases between. The CDR3 sequence is 11 residues long. The CDR3 coding sequence is TGTGCCAGCAGAATCTCCTACGAGCAGTACTTC. It codes for CASRISYEQYF.

Here the CDR3 DNA reads TGTGCCTGGAGTGCCCGGGACAGCTATGGCTACACCTTC. Its protein product is CAWSARDSYGYTF. J is TRBJ1-2 and V is TRBV30; 7 positions agree with TRBD1. Germline V gene lookup returns CDR1 GTSNPN and CDR2 SVGIG (reference sequence). Unmatched junction bases numbered 3, after V lost 1 base and J lost 4 bases. The length of the CDR3 is 13 residues.

The chain joins TRBV27 to TRBJ2-2, with D perhaps TRBD2 (6 bases). The CDR3 covers 15 residues. CDR1 is MNHEY and CDR2 is SMNVEV in the germline V gene (reference sequence). The V end lost 7 bases, the J end lost 0 bases, and 12 bases lay between the germline ends. The DNA of the CDR3 is TGTGCCAGCAATCGGGACTCTTCGAACACCGGGGAGCTGTTTTTT. Translating it yields CASNRDSSNTGELFF.

As DNA, the CDR3 is TGTGCCACCAGCAGAGGGCAGAGCACAGATACGCAGTATTTT. It is translated as CATSRGQSTDTQYF. The V gene is TRBV15, the J gene TRBJ2-3; no firm D call. Per germline, CDR1 LNHNV and CDR2 YYDKDF (reference sequence). The CDR3 sequence is 14 residues long. V was trimmed by 1 base and J by 0 bases, leaving 5 bases between them.

This chain links TRBV4-1 with TRBJ2-3; D call uncertain. CDR1 and CDR2 from the germline V gene are MGHRA and YSYEKL. This CDR3 has 13 residues. V dropped 2 bases and J dropped 6 bases, with 9 bases sitting between them. The CDR3 here is CASSQKVPDTQYF. The CDR3, as DNA: TGCGCCAGCAGCCAAAAAGTCCCGGATACGCAGTATTTT.

The rearrangement links TRBV25-1 to TRBJ2-7, with 7 positions matching TRBD1. Unmatched junction bases numbered 8, after V lost 5 bases and J lost 4 bases. Per germline, CDR1 MGHDK and CDR2 SYGVNS. The CDR3 covers 14 residues. CDR3 residues: CASSFRGFPYEQYF. In DNA form, the CDR3 reads TGTGCCAGCAGTTTCAGGGGGTTCCCTTACGAGCAGTACTTC.

The chain combines TRBV7-8 with TRBJ2-5; perhaps TRBD2 as D (5 bases). V lost 2 bases, J lost 2 bases, and 12 bases lay in between. This CDR3 has 15 amino acids. The V gene's germline CDR1 is SGHVS and CDR2 FQNEAQ. The DNA for the CDR3 is TGTGCCAGCAGCTTAATTGAGGGTGGGCAAGAGACCCAGTACTTC. Translation: CASSLIEGGQETQYF.

This clonotype was found once. The chain carries TRBV12-5 and TRBJ2-1; D could derive from TRBD1 or TRBD2 (6 bases each). CDR3 length equals 15 residues. Looked up from germline, CDR1 is LGHNT and CDR2 is FRNRAP. V lost 1 base, J lost 5 bases, and 12 bases lay in between. The CDR3 sequence: CASGLGGAFDNEQFF. DNA of the CDR3: TGTGCTAGTGGTTTGGGGGGGGCGTTCGACAATGAGCAGTTCTTC. The full variable domain, in which reference TRBV12-5 and TRBJ2-1 provide the parts outside the CDR3, is DARVTQTPRHKVTEMGQEVTMRCQPILGHNTVFWYRQTMMQGLELLAYFRNRAPLDDSGMPKDRFSAEMPDATLATLKIQPSEPRDSAVYFCASGLGGAFDNEQFFGPGTRLTVL.

V usage is TRBV29-1 and J usage is TRBJ2-5; D is perhaps TRBD1 (5 bases). CDR1 SQVTM and CDR2 ANQGSEA come from the germline V gene. Trimming cost V 6 bases and J 1 base, with 9 bases left between them. There are 12 residues in the CDR3. The CDR3 DNA follows: TGCAGCGTCCCGACAGTCCAAGAGACCCAGTACTTC. Translating gives CSVPTVQETQYF.

The chain carries TRBV14 and TRBJ2-7; D is unresolved. The germline V gene has CDR1 SGHDN and CDR2 FVKESK. The CDR3 spans 12 residues. V gave up 0 bases and J gave up 4 bases, with 4 bases separating them. The CDR3 region is CASSQERYEQYF. CDR3 in DNA: TGTGCCAGCAGCCAAGAGAGATACGAGCAGTACTTC. Variable domain in full (rest from reference TRBV14 and TRBJ2-7): EAGVTQFPSHSVIEKGQTVTLRCDPISGHDNLYWYRRVMGKEIKFLLHFVKESKQDESGMPNNRFLAERTGGTYSTLKVQPAELEDSGVYFCASSQERYEQYFGPGTRLTVT.

The chain combines TRBV4-3 with TRBJ2-7, with D possibly TRBD2 on 7 matching bases. Germline CDR1 LGHNA, CDR2 YSLEER. The CDR3 sequence is 16 residues long. Trimming left V 0 bases short and J 2 bases short, with 14 bases between. The chain's CDR3 is CASSQDWTGGAYEQYF. The CDR3 nucleotides read TGCGCCAGCAGCCAAGATTGGACGGGGGGCGCCTACGAGCAGTACTTC.

The J gene is TRBJ1-6, the V gene TRBV14; D is perhaps TRBD1 (6 bases). CDR3 length: 16 amino acids. The germline gives CDR1 SGHDN, CDR2 FVKESK. Trimming stripped 1 base from V and 0 bases from J, with 7 bases between. The CDR3 loop is CASSQGGPSYNSPLHF. The DNA for the CDR3 is TGTGCCAGCAGCCAAGGGGGGCCCTCCTATAATTCACCCCTCCACTTT.

This clonotype was recorded a few times. The chain carries TRBV13 and TRBJ1-2; D gene uncertain. V lost 0 bases to trimming and J lost 7 bases, with 6 bases between them. This CDR3 is 12 amino acids long. CDR1 is PRHDT and CDR2 is FYEKMQ in the germline V gene (reference sequence). The CDR3 DNA sequence: TGTGCCAGCAGCTTAGGCGACACTGGCTACACCTTC. Translation: CASSLGDTGYTF. Complete variable domain (other parts from reference TRBV13 and TRBJ1-2): AAGVIQSPRHLIKEKRETATLKCYPIPRHDTVYWYQQGPGQDPQFLISFYEKMQSDKGSIPDRFSAQQFSDYHSELNMSSLELGDSALYFCASSLGDTGYTFGSGTRLTVV.

The chain employs TRBV13 and TRBJ1-2; no clear D gene. Trimming cost V 5 bases and J 6 bases, with 10 bases left between them. Germline V gives CDR1 PRHDT, CDR2 FYEKMQ (reference sequence). The CDR3 consists of 12 residues. The CDR3 DNA is TGTGCCAGCAGCGTCGGGTGGGATGGCTACACCTTC. Its protein product is CASSVGWDGYTF. Full variable domain (missing parts from reference TRBV13 and TRBJ1-2): AAGVIQSPRHLIKEKRETATLKCYPIPRHDTVYWYQQGPGQDPQFLISFYEKMQSDKGSIPDRFSAQQFSDYHSELNMSSLELGDSALYFCASSVGWDGYTFGSGTRLTVV.

This chain connects TRBV6-5 to TRBJ2-7, with TRBD2 as a possible D gene (5 bases). With 5 bases removed from V and 6 bases from J, the gap between germline ends came to 14 bases. Germline-derived CDR1 and CDR2 are MNHEY and SVGAGI. This CDR3 spans 13 amino acids. CDR3 nucleotides: TGTGCCAGCAGTCCTCCGGGAACCGTCGAGCAGTACTTC. Its translation: CASSPPGTVEQYF.

This clonotype came up once. The chain recombines TRBV2 with TRBJ1-5; D is unclear. The CDR3 is 15 residues long. V lost 3 bases and J lost 5, with 14 bases in between. The germline V gene encodes CDR1 SNHLY and CDR2 FYNNEI. The CDR3 coding sequence is TGTGCCAGCAGTGATAGCTGGATACGGGATCAGCCCCAGCATTTT. Its translation: CASSDSWIRDQPQHF.

The rearrangement uses TRBV5-4 and TRBJ2-7; 9 positions match TRBD1. The CDR3 runs 14 residues. The trim removed 4 bases at V and 3 bases at J, leaving 5 bases unmatched. Germline lookup yields CDR1 SGHNT and CDR2 YYREEE (reference sequence). CDR3 in amino acids: CASSVKTGGYEQYF. In nucleotides, the CDR3 is TGTGCCAGCAGCGTCAAGACAGGGGGCTACGAGCAGTACTTC.

The rearrangement joins TRBV29-1 to TRBJ1-2; 9 bases map to TRBD1. The V gene end was trimmed by 4 bases and the J gene end by 7 bases; junction bases not matched to a gene: 13. The CDR3 is 15 residues long. Per the germline V gene, CDR1 is SQVTM and CDR2 is ANQGSEA. CDR3 loop: CSVAGTGREWSGYTF. The CDR3, as DNA: TGCAGCGTTGCGGGGACAGGGCGGGAGTGGAGTGGCTACACCTTC.

The J gene is TRBJ1-5, the V gene TRBV4-3; D not certain. V lost 4 bases and J 4 bases, leaving 14 bases between the germline ends. The germline CDR1 and CDR2 sequences are LGHNA and YSLEER. The CDR3 sequence is 15 residues long. CDR3 residues: CASSRYAGVNQPQHF. The CDR3 nucleotides are TGCGCCAGCAGCCGATACGCCGGGGTGAATCAGCCCCAGCATTTT.